This T cell receptor (beta chain) was identified in a study of cytomegalovirus exposure and HLA in healthy donors. Separate from the roughly 730-subject first cohort, the roughly 120-subject validation cohort was the one that the donors belonged to. Profiled with immunoSEQ multiplex PCR; TCRdb holds only in-frame clones, not every one. The sample contains approximately 220,000 clones, 80% to 95% of which appear only once. The sequencing input was PBMCs. This receptor was obtained from a woman between 18 and 30 years old in good health and CMV-seronegative.

CDR3 nucleotide sequence: TGCGCCAGCAGCTTGGTCGCTAGCGGGAGCACCTACAATGAGCAGTTCTTC. Translating it yields CASSLVASGSTYNEQFF. This rearrangement joins TRBV5-1 to TRBJ2-1, with 10 positions matching TRBD2. Germline V gene lookup returns CDR1 SGHRS and CDR2 YFSETQ. The CDR3 covers 17 residues. V gave up 0 bases and J gave up 2 bases; unmatched junction bases: 5.